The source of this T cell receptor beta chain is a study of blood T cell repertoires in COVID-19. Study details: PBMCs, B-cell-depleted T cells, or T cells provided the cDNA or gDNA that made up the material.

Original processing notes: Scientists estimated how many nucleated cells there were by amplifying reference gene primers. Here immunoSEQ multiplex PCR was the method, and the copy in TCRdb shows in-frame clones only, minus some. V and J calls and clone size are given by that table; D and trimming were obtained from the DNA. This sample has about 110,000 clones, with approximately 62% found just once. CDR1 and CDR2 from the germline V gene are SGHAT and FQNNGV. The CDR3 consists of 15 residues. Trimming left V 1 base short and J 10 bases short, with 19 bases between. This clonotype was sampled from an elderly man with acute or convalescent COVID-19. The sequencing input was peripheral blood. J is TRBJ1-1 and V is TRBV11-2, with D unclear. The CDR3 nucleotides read TGTGCCAGCAGCTTAGCGGGGTTCCGAACACTGGCAGCTTTCTTT. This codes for CASSLAGFRTLAAFF.